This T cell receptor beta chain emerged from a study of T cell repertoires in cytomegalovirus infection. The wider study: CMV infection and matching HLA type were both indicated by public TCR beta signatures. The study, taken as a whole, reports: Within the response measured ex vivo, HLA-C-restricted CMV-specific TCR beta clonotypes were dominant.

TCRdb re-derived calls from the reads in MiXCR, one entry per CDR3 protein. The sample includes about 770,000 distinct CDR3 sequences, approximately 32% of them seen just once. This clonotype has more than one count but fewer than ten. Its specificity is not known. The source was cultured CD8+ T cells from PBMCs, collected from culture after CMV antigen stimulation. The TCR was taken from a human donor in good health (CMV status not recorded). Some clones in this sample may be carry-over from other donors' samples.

CDR3 sequence: CASSLSTGTGGYEQYV. Written as DNA, the CDR3 is TGTGCCAGCAGTTTATCAACCGGGACAGGGGGCTACGAGCAGTACGTC. This rearrangement joins TRBV28 to TRBJ2-7; TRBD1 aligns across 11 bases. The CDR3 is 16 amino acids. Looked up from germline, CDR1 is MDHEN and CDR2 is SYDVKM. The V gene end was trimmed by 1 base and the J gene end by 3 bases; junction bases not matched to a gene: 5.